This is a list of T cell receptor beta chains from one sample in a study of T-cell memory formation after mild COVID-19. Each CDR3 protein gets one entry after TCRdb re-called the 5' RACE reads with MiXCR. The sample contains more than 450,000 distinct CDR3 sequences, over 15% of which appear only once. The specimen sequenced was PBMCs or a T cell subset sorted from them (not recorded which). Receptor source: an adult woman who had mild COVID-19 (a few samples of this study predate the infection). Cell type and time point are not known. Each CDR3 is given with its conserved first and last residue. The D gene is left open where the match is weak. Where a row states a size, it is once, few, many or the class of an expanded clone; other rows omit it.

CDR3 protein: CASSSLSAATAYEQYF; CDR3 DNA: TGTGCCAGCAGTTCCCTGAGCGCAGCCACAGCCTACGAGCAGTACTTC; J gene: TRBJ2-7; D gene: -; clone size: few; V gene: TRBV12-3/TRBV12-4
CDR3 protein: CASSSPTDLNTEAFF; CDR3 DNA: TGTGCCAGCAGTTCACCGACAGATTTGAACACTGAAGCTTTCTTT; J gene: TRBJ1-1; D gene: -; clone size: -; V gene: TRBV12-3/TRBV12-4
CDR3 protein: CASSFGGDQTKYGYTF; CDR3 DNA: TGTGCCAGCAGCTTCGGCGGGGACCAAACTAAATATGGCTACACCTTC; J gene: TRBJ1-2; D gene: -; clone size: few; V gene: TRBV7-9
CDR3 protein: CSAKDTETQYF; CDR3 DNA: TGCAGCGCAAAGGACACAGAGACCCAGTACTTC; J gene: TRBJ2-5; D gene: -; clone size: many; V gene: TRBV29-1
CDR3 protein: CASSSTGGPGTEAFF; CDR3 DNA: TGTGCCAGCAGCTCCACGGGGGGGCCGGGGACTGAAGCTTTCTTT; J gene: TRBJ1-1; D gene: -; clone size: -; V gene: TRBV7-3
CDR3 protein: CSVVYGLAGPQNEQFF; CDR3 DNA: TGCAGCGTTGTTTACGGGTTAGCGGGGCCCCAAAATGAGCAGTTCTTC; J gene: TRBJ2-1; D gene: TRBD2; clone size: few; V gene: TRBV29-1
CDR3 protein: CASSAQGKSYEQYF; CDR3 DNA: TGTGCCAGCAGCGCACAGGGGAAGTCCTACGAGCAGTACTTC; J gene: TRBJ2-7; D gene: TRBD1; clone size: -; V gene: TRBV2
CDR3 protein: CASSLVRGQGYEQYF; CDR3 DNA: TGTGCCAGCAGTTTAGTGAGGGGACAGGGCTACGAGCAGTACTTC; J gene: TRBJ2-7; D gene: TRBD1; clone size: -; V gene: TRBV27
CDR3 protein: CSAKTSTDTQYF; CDR3 DNA: TGCAGTGCTAAGACTAGCACAGATACGCAGTATTTT; J gene: TRBJ2-3; D gene: -; clone size: few; V gene: TRBV20-1
CDR3 protein: CASSVAYFSYEQYF; CDR3 DNA: TGTGCCAGCAGCGTAGCTTACTTCTCCTACGAGCAGTACTTC; J gene: TRBJ2-7; D gene: -; clone size: -; V gene: TRBV9
CDR3 protein: CASGTGSTEAFF; CDR3 DNA: TGTGCCAGCGGGACAGGATCCACTGAAGCTTTCTTT; J gene: TRBJ1-1; D gene: TRBD1; clone size: few; V gene: TRBV5-6
CDR3 protein: CASSPLGGARVDTQYF; CDR3 DNA: TGCGCCAGCAGCCCCCTGGGTGGAGCTCGGGTCGATACGCAGTATTTT; J gene: TRBJ2-3; D gene: -; clone size: few; V gene: TRBV5-1
CDR3 protein: CASKDSNYNEQFF; CDR3 DNA: TGTGCCAGCAAGGATTCTAACTACAATGAGCAGTTCTTC; J gene: TRBJ2-1; D gene: -; clone size: few; V gene: TRBV7-9
CDR3 protein: CASSSRLAGASTDTQYF; CDR3 DNA: TGTGCCAGCAGTTCTCGACTAGCGGGGGCTAGCACAGATACGCAGTATTTT; J gene: TRBJ2-3; D gene: TRBD2; clone size: -; V gene: TRBV7-2
CDR3 protein: CAISELGSQPQHF; CDR3 DNA: TGTGCCATCAGTGAGCTGGGGAGTCAGCCCCAGCATTTT; J gene: TRBJ1-5; D gene: -; clone size: -; V gene: TRBV10-3
CDR3 protein: CASSLGTSTLTDTQYF; CDR3 DNA: TGTGCCAGCAGTTTAGGGACCTCTACTCTCACAGATACGCAGTATTTT; J gene: TRBJ2-3; D gene: -; clone size: many; V gene: TRBV12-3/TRBV12-4
CDR3 protein: CASSPRGTGRSETQYF; CDR3 DNA: TGTGCCAGTAGCCCCCGAGGGACAGGGCGGTCGGAGACCCAGTACTTC; J gene: TRBJ2-5; D gene: TRBD1; clone size: -; V gene: TRBV19
CDR3 protein: CASSLIPRGATEAFF; CDR3 DNA: TGTGCCAGCAGCTTAATCCCACGTGGGGCCACTGAAGCTTTCTTT; J gene: TRBJ1-1; D gene: -; clone size: few; V gene: TRBV7-8
CDR3 protein: CASTYRNQETQYF; CDR3 DNA: TGTGCCAGCACCTACAGGAACCAAGAGACCCAGTACTTC; J gene: TRBJ2-5; D gene: -; clone size: -; V gene: TRBV12-3/TRBV12-4
CDR3 protein: CAWSRGSRYEQYF; CDR3 DNA: TGTGCCTGGAGCCGGGGTAGTCGGTACGAGCAGTACTTC; J gene: TRBJ2-7; D gene: -; clone size: -; V gene: TRBV30
CDR3 protein: CSARALAVDTQYF; CDR3 DNA: TGCAGTGCTAGAGCACTAGCCGTGGATACGCAGTATTTT; J gene: TRBJ2-3; D gene: -; clone size: many; V gene: TRBV20-1
CDR3 protein: CSAKFGQVNTEAFF; CDR3 DNA: TGCAGTGCTAAATTTGGGCAGGTGAACACTGAAGCTTTCTTT; J gene: TRBJ1-1; D gene: -; clone size: -; V gene: TRBV20-1
CDR3 protein: CASSYLMGYSSSYNEQFF; CDR3 DNA: TGTGCCAGCAGCTACCTCATGGGGTACAGTAGCTCCTACAATGAGCAGTTCTTC; J gene: TRBJ2-1; D gene: -; clone size: -; V gene: TRBV7-8
CDR3 protein: CASSQPGRTQDNTQYF; CDR3 DNA: TGCGCCAGCAGCCAACCGGGACGGACGCAAGACAATACGCAGTATTTT; J gene: TRBJ2-3; D gene: -; clone size: many; V gene: TRBV4-1
CDR3 protein: CASSELVTGGLNEQFF; CDR3 DNA: TGTGCCAGCAGTGAGTTGGTGACAGGGGGCCTCAATGAGCAGTTCTTC; J gene: TRBJ2-1; D gene: TRBD1; clone size: few; V gene: TRBV6-4
CDR3 protein: CASSVHGQLAKNIQYF; CDR3 DNA: TGTGCCAGCAGTGTTCATGGACAGCTAGCCAAAAACATTCAGTACTTC; J gene: TRBJ2-4; D gene: -; clone size: few; V gene: TRBV2
CDR3 protein: CASSGELRRSGYTF; CDR3 DNA: TGTGCCAGCAGCGGGGAACTTCGGCGGTCTGGCTACACCTTC; J gene: TRBJ1-2; D gene: -; clone size: -; V gene: TRBV5-5
CDR3 protein: CASSLGLGGASGANVLTF; CDR3 DNA: TGTGCCAGCAGCTTAGGTCTGGGGGGGGCAAGTGGGGCCAACGTCCTGACTTTC; J gene: TRBJ2-6; D gene: -; clone size: few; V gene: TRBV11-2
CDR3 protein: CASSFLQDDETQYF; CDR3 DNA: TGTGCCAGCAGCTTCCTCCAGGATGATGAGACCCAGTACTTC; J gene: TRBJ2-5; D gene: -; clone size: few; V gene: TRBV7-9
CDR3 protein: CASSPNSGVEQYF; CDR3 DNA: TGTGCCAGCAGCCCCAACTCCGGAGTCGAGCAGTACTTC; J gene: TRBJ2-7; D gene: -; clone size: few; V gene: TRBV12-3/TRBV12-4
CDR3 protein: CASSHLAGGPDTQYF; CDR3 DNA: TGTGCCAGCAGCCATCTGGCGGGGGGGCCGGATACGCAGTATTTT; J gene: TRBJ2-3; D gene: TRBD2; clone size: -; V gene: TRBV3-1
CDR3 protein: CASSSRQGLRDEQFF; CDR3 DNA: TGTGCCAGCAGTTCTAGACAGGGGTTGAGGGATGAGCAGTTCTTC; J gene: TRBJ2-1; D gene: TRBD1; clone size: -; V gene: TRBV27
CDR3 protein: CASSPLPYQETQYF; CDR3 DNA: TGCGCCAGCAGCCCCCTCCCGTACCAAGAGACCCAGTACTTC; J gene: TRBJ2-5; D gene: -; clone size: -; V gene: TRBV4-1
CDR3 protein: CASRRILRQGVNQPQHF; CDR3 DNA: TGTGCCAGCAGAAGAATTTTGCGACAGGGGGTCAATCAGCCCCAGCATTTT; J gene: TRBJ1-5; D gene: TRBD1; clone size: -; V gene: TRBV6-2/TRBV6-3
CDR3 protein: CSARDPASGSTYEQYF; CDR3 DNA: TGCAGTGCTAGAGATCCGGCTAGCGGGTCTACCTACGAGCAGTACTTC; J gene: TRBJ2-7; D gene: TRBD2; clone size: -; V gene: TRBV20-1
CDR3 protein: CASSPDRGVEQYF; CDR3 DNA: TGCGCCAGCAGCCCGGACAGGGGTGTGGAGCAGTACTTC; J gene: TRBJ2-7; D gene: TRBD1; clone size: -; V gene: TRBV5-1
CDR3 protein: CASSPPGQGGGYTF; CDR3 DNA: TGTGCCAGCTCACCACCGGGACAGGGTGGAGGCTACACCTTC; J gene: TRBJ1-2; D gene: TRBD1; clone size: -; V gene: TRBV18
CDR3 protein: CASSFRRGDGYTF; CDR3 DNA: TGTGCCAGCAGCTTCCGGCGGGGGGACGGCTACACCTTC; J gene: TRBJ1-2; D gene: -; clone size: few; V gene: TRBV7-2
CDR3 protein: CASRRTSGGAYEQYF; CDR3 DNA: TGTGCCAGCAGACGGACTAGCGGGGGGGCCTACGAGCAGTACTTC; J gene: TRBJ2-7; D gene: TRBD2; clone size: few; V gene: TRBV6-5
CDR3 protein: CASSQWTGDEQYF; CDR3 DNA: TGTGCCAGCAGCCAATGGACAGGGGACGAGCAGTACTTC; J gene: TRBJ2-7; D gene: TRBD1; clone size: -; V gene: TRBV14
CDR3 protein: CASSVFDRSYEQYF; CDR3 DNA: TGTGCCAGCAGCGTATTTGACAGGTCCTACGAGCAGTACTTC; J gene: TRBJ2-7; D gene: -; clone size: few; V gene: TRBV9
CDR3 protein: CASSRDRDDGELFF; CDR3 DNA: TGTGCCAGCAGCCGGGACAGGGATGACGGGGAGCTGTTTTTT; J gene: TRBJ2-2; D gene: TRBD1; clone size: once; V gene: TRBV12-3/TRBV12-4
CDR3 protein: CASSAPAAAGQPQHF; CDR3 DNA: TGTGCCAGCAGTGCCCCCGCAGCCGCCGGTCAGCCCCAGCATTTT; J gene: TRBJ1-5; D gene: -; clone size: few; V gene: TRBV2
CDR3 protein: CASSPVQADGELFF; CDR3 DNA: TGTGCCAGCTCACCGGTTCAGGCGGACGGGGAGCTGTTTTTT; J gene: TRBJ2-2; D gene: -; clone size: -; V gene: TRBV18
CDR3 protein: CAISESPPGEQFF; CDR3 DNA: TGTGCCATCAGTGAGTCCCCCCCGGGTGAGCAGTTCTTC; J gene: TRBJ2-1; D gene: -; clone size: -; V gene: TRBV10-3
CDR3 protein: CASSRDRVTDTQYF; CDR3 DNA: TGTGCCAGCAGCCGGGACAGGGTAACAGATACGCAGTATTTT; J gene: TRBJ2-3; D gene: TRBD1; clone size: few; V gene: TRBV2
CDR3 protein: CASIGGPGYDTQYF; CDR3 DNA: TGTGCCAGCATCGGAGGGCCCGGGTACGATACGCAGTATTTT; J gene: TRBJ2-3; D gene: -; clone size: -; V gene: TRBV12-3/TRBV12-4
CDR3 protein: CASSFDRDTFGYTF; CDR3 DNA: TGTGCCAGCAGCTTTGACAGGGACACGTTTGGCTACACCTTC; J gene: TRBJ1-2; D gene: TRBD1; clone size: -; V gene: TRBV7-9
CDR3 protein: CAWSWGHTEAFF; CDR3 DNA: TGTGCCTGGAGTTGGGGGCACACTGAAGCTTTCTTT; J gene: TRBJ1-1; D gene: -; clone size: -; V gene: TRBV30
CDR3 protein: CASRDTGAKNYGYTF; CDR3 DNA: TGTGCCAGCAGAGACACAGGGGCTAAGAACTATGGCTACACCTTC; J gene: TRBJ1-2; D gene: TRBD1; clone size: -; V gene: TRBV6-4
CDR3 protein: CASSDYRGTAGELFF; CDR3 DNA: TGCGCCAGCAGCGATTACAGGGGAACGGCGGGGGAGCTGTTTTTT; J gene: TRBJ2-2; D gene: TRBD1; clone size: -; V gene: TRBV4-1
CDR3 protein: CASRQGRGQGLWDEQFF; CDR3 DNA: TGTGCCAGCAGACAAGGTCGGGGACAGGGGCTCTGGGATGAGCAGTTCTTC; J gene: TRBJ2-1; D gene: TRBD1; clone size: -; V gene: TRBV3-1
CDR3 protein: CATSRDQRDYYGYTF; CDR3 DNA: TGTGCCACCAGCAGAGATCAGAGGGATTACTATGGCTACACCTTC; J gene: TRBJ1-2; D gene: -; clone size: -; V gene: TRBV15
CDR3 protein: CASSRRPDGSNQPQHF; CDR3 DNA: TGTGCCAGCAGTAGACGCCCGGACGGAAGCAATCAGCCCCAGCATTTT; J gene: TRBJ1-5; D gene: -; clone size: -; V gene: TRBV27
CDR3 protein: CSARARQGFYEQYF; CDR3 DNA: TGCAGTGCTAGAGCTCGACAGGGATTTTACGAGCAGTACTTC; J gene: TRBJ2-7; D gene: TRBD1; clone size: -; V gene: TRBV20-1
CDR3 protein: CASSGREATTSTDTQYF; CDR3 DNA: TGCGCCAGCAGCGGGCGGGAGGCAACTACTAGCACAGATACGCAGTATTTT; J gene: TRBJ2-3; D gene: TRBD2; clone size: few; V gene: TRBV5-1
CDR3 protein: CASSLSFGDTHEQYF; CDR3 DNA: TGTGCCAGCAGCTTATCCTTTGGGGACACCCACGAGCAGTACTTC; J gene: TRBJ2-7; D gene: -; clone size: -; V gene: TRBV9
CDR3 protein: CATSDQGANYGYTF; CDR3 DNA: TGTGCCACCAGTGATCAGGGAGCTAACTATGGCTACACCTTC; J gene: TRBJ1-2; D gene: -; clone size: few; V gene: TRBV24-1